Shown below are 6 T cell receptor beta chains from a single sample sequenced in a study of T cell responses to AZD1222 COVID-19 vaccine. Libraries were prepared by immunoSEQ multiplex PCR; TCRdb keeps only in-frame clonotypes and omits some of them. This sample has about 140,000 clones; 80% to 90% occur once, and the top ten carry 3% to 4.5%. The material sequenced was peripheral blood, taken on day 0 of AZD1222 vaccination. The origin of the receptors is an adult in good health.

This clone was observed a single time. The J gene is TRBJ2-6, the V gene TRBV28; TRBD1 might be the D (5 bases). Trimming pared 4 bases from V and 4 bases from J, leaving 11 bases between. This CDR3 has 15 residues. Germline V gives CDR1 MDHEN, CDR2 SYDVKM. In DNA, the CDR3 is TGTGCCAGCAGTTGGTTGGCAGGGGGGGCCAACGTCCTGACTTTC. Amino acids: CASSWLAGGANVLTF.

This chain links TRBV10-3 with TRBJ1-6, with a possible D match to TRBD1 (6 bases). Germline V lookup: CDR1 ENHRY, CDR2 SYGVKD. This CDR3 contains 15 residues. Trimming removed 11 bases from V and 0 bases from J, with 14 bases in between. The DNA for the CDR3 is TGTGCCGCGAGGGGGGGAAGCTCCTATAATTCACCCCTCCACTTT. It translates to CAARGGSSYNSPLHF.

V is TRBV13 and J is TRBJ2-7, with a weak D call TRBD1 (6 bases). This CDR3 is built from 15 residues. Per germline, CDR1 PRHDT and CDR2 FYEKMQ (reference sequence). Trimming cost V 2 bases and J 0 bases, with 11 bases left between them. The CDR3 sequence is CASSLTGKGSYEQYF. For the CDR3, the DNA is TGTGCCAGCAGCTTAACAGGGAAGGGCTCCTACGAGCAGTACTTC.

The rearrangement joins TRBV7-6 to TRBJ2-7; 7 bases map to TRBD1. V dropped 8 bases and J dropped 1; count of bases not matched to a gene: 5. This CDR3 comprises 13 residues. Germline V CDR1 and CDR2: SGHVS, FNYEAQ. The chain's CDR3 is CASARGISYEQYF. The CDR3 coding sequence is TGTGCCAGCGCCAGGGGGATTTCCTACGAGCAGTACTTC.

The chain is built from TRBV6-5 and TRBJ1-1; TRBD1 might be the D (6 bases). CDR1 and CDR2 from the germline V gene are MNHEY and SVGAGI. V lost 6 bases, J lost 4 bases, and 12 bases lay in between. The CDR3 has 13 residues. The CDR3 bases are TGTGCCAGCAGCCTGGAAGGGGGCACTGAAGCTTTCTTT. It specifies CASSLEGGTEAFF.

The rearrangement links TRBV29-1 to TRBJ1-2; 8 positions agree with TRBD1. The CDR3 totals 15 residues. After removal of 3 bases from V and 4 bases from J, the junction contained 10 bases not matched to a gene. The germline gives CDR1 SQVTM, CDR2 ANQGSEA. The CDR3 DNA sequence: TGCAGCGTTGAGGTGACAGGGGTCATAAGCTATGGCTACACCTTC. It encodes CSVEVTGVISYGYTF.